A single sample gave rise to the 31 T cell receptor beta chains below, sequenced in a study of cytomegalovirus exposure and HLA in healthy donors. PCR was performed using 60 Vbeta and 13 Jbeta primers. Only in-frame clones appear in the TCRdb table, and some are missing; sequencing was by immunoSEQ multiplex PCR. The sample lists some 190,000 clones, 79% occurring once. The sequencing sample was made of PBMCs. The source is a woman younger than 30 in good health and CMV-seronegative.

The chain uses TRBV6-1 and TRBJ2-7, with D perhaps matching TRBD1 (5 bases). Germline assignment: CDR1 MNHNS and CDR2 SASEGT. Trimming pared 4 bases from V and 3 bases from J, leaving 7 bases between. The CDR3 has 12 residues. Here the CDR3 DNA reads TGTGCCAGCAGTGGGGGCCGCTACGAGCAGTACTTC. The encoded protein is CASSGGRYEQYF.

The rearrangement joins TRBV7-3 to TRBJ2-3; 11 positions match TRBD2. The CDR3 length is 16 residues. CDR1 and CDR2 (germline): SGHTA, FQGTGA. J gave up 9 bases and V 5 bases, and 13 bases lay outside the gene matches. DNA for the CDR3: TGTGCCAGCAGCCCGACTAGCGGGATTCCACGTGACACGCAGTATTTT. This codes for CASSPTSGIPRDTQYF.

V gene TRBV10-3 combines with J gene TRBJ2-1, with 8 bases aligning to TRBD1. This CDR3 has 17 residues. V shed 2 bases and J 3 bases; nucleotides not matched to a gene: 9. CDR1 ENHRY and CDR2 SYGVKD come from the germline V gene. CDR3 protein: CAISEGTGYLLYNEQFF. In DNA, the CDR3 is TGTGCCATCAGTGAGGGGACAGGATACTTACTCTACAATGAGCAGTTCTTC.

The chain has TRBV19 and TRBJ1-1; 7 bases are shared with TRBD1. The CDR3 sequence is 11 residues long. Losses at the gene ends were 10 bases for V and 7 bases for J; bases not matched to a gene: 6. Germline V gene data show CDR1 as LNHDA and CDR2 as SQIVND (reference sequence). CDR3 sequence reads: CATQGTVEAFF. DNA of the CDR3: TGTGCCACTCAAGGGACAGTTGAAGCTTTCTTT.

V and J are TRBV12-5 and TRBJ1-3, with a possible D match to TRBD1 (5 bases). The germline CDR1 and CDR2 sequences are LGHNT and FRNRAP. The CDR3 is 16 amino acids. Trimming stripped 6 bases from V and 0 bases from J, with 15 bases between. The CDR3 DNA follows: TGTGCTAGTGGGTGGGGGGACTCTAGCTCTGGAAACACCATATATTTT. Translated: CASGWGDSSSGNTIYF. Full variable domain (remainder filled in from reference TRBV12-5 and TRBJ1-3): DARVTQTPRHKVTEMGQEVTMRCQPILGHNTVFWYRQTMMQGLELLAYFRNRAPLDDSGMPKDRFSAEMPDATLATLKIQPSEPRDSAVYFCASGWGDSSSGNTIYFGEGSWLTVV.

The genes are TRBV6-1 and TRBJ1-2; TRBD1 matches 10 bases. Trimming at V came to 5 bases and at J to 4 bases, leaving 7 bases not matched to a gene. There are 15 residues in the CDR3. Looked up from germline, CDR1 is MNHNS and CDR2 is SASEGT. The CDR3 coding sequence is TGTGCCAGCAGTCTCGACAGGGGGCGCATCTATGGCTACACCTTC. Its protein is CASSLDRGRIYGYTF.

In its sample, this clone was seen once. V is TRBV28 and J is TRBJ2-7; 8 nucleotides line up with TRBD2. The germline V gene encodes CDR1 MDHEN and CDR2 SYDVKM. The CDR3 has 13 amino acids. The V segment lost 0 bases and the J segment 6 bases; nucleotides outside the gene matches: 1. The CDR3 coding sequence is TGTGCCAGCAGTTTATGGCGGGGGGCCGAGCAGTACTTC. This translates into CASSLWRGAEQYF.

The rearrangement joins TRBV4-1 to TRBJ2-1; 8 bases line up with TRBD2. The CDR3 has 13 amino acids. V shed 8 bases and J 8 bases; nucleotides not matched to a gene: 8. Germline V lookup: CDR1 MGHRA, CDR2 YSYEKL. The CDR3 sequence: CASRRGETDEQFF. The DNA of the CDR3 is TGCGCCAGCCGGCGGGGGGAGACGGATGAGCAGTTCTTC.

The DNA of the CDR3 is TGTGCCAGCAGTAAGACAGCTTTAACTCTCGAGCAGTACTTC. This encodes CASSKTALTLEQYF. The chain joins TRBV27 to TRBJ2-7; D possibly corresponds to TRBD1 (5 bases). The CDR3 is made up of 14 amino acids. CDR1 and CDR2 (germline): MNHEY, SMNVEV (reference sequence). Trimming removed 5 bases at V and 6 bases at J, with 17 bases between.

The chain carries TRBV28 and TRBJ2-1, with 10 positions matching TRBD2. The CDR3 sequence is 18 residues long. Trimming cost V 4 bases and J 3 bases; bases outside gene matches: 12. From germline, CDR1 is MDHEN and CDR2 SYDVKM. The CDR3 DNA sequence: TGTGCCAGCAGTTCACTAGCGGGATTGAATAAGGGCTACAATGAGCAGTTCTTC. Translating gives CASSSLAGLNKGYNEQFF.

The V and J genes are TRBV19 and TRBJ2-2, with 9 bases fitting TRBD1. The junction had 6 bases not matched to a gene; V was cut back by 3 bases and J by 7 bases. The CDR3 contains 15 residues. Germline CDR1 and CDR2: LNHDA and SQIVND (reference sequence). The CDR3 nucleotides are TGTGCCAGTAGTATTTCGACAGGGGGAGGCGGGGAGCTGTTTTTT. This sequence encodes CASSISTGGGGELFF.

The V call is TRBV13, the J call TRBJ1-2; unclear D gene. Trimming cost V 5 bases and J 8 bases, with 21 bases left between them. Germline CDR1 is PRHDT and CDR2 is FYEKMQ (reference sequence). This CDR3 region has 15 residues. The CDR3 spells CASSPRGGGGAGYTF. The CDR3 DNA follows: TGTGCCAGCAGCCCCCGTGGCGGCGGCGGCGCGGGCTACACCTTC.

For this clone: The junction differs from germline at one of its ends, possibly a read error. The rearrangement links TRBV10-3 to TRBJ2-2; D gene uncertain. The CDR3 totals 16 residues. Germline V gene data show CDR1 as ENHRY and CDR2 as SYGVKD. The CDR3 spells CAISESYGANTGELFF. The CDR3 DNA sequence: TGTGCCATCAGCGAGTCTTACGGAGCGAACACCGGGGAGCTGTTTTTT.

Only a few counts were recorded for this clone. This chain joins TRBV9 and TRBJ1-1; 7 nucleotides line up with TRBD1. Trimming cost V 2 bases and J 4 bases; bases outside gene matches: 2. Germline values: CDR1 SGDLS, CDR2 YYNGEE. CDR3 length: 13 amino acids. The DNA for the CDR3 is TGTGCCAGCAGCGTGACAGGGAGCACTGAAGCTTTCTTT. Residues: CASSVTGSTEAFF.

This chain links TRBV7-2 with TRBJ2-3, with 11 bases matching TRBD2. After removal of 0 bases from V and 0 bases from J, the junction contained 8 bases not matched to a gene. The CDR3 consists of 19 residues. Germline assignment: CDR1 SGHTA and CDR2 FQGNSA. CDR3 nucleotides: TGTGCCAGCAGCTTAGCGCTAGCGGGGGGCAGGGGTAGCACAGATACGCAGTATTTT. Amino acid sequence: CASSLALAGGRGSTDTQYF. The complete variable domain, with remaining parts taken from reference TRBV7-2 and TRBJ2-3, reads GAGVSQSPSNKVTEKGKDVELRCDPISGHTALYWYRQSLGQGLEFLIYFQGNSAPDKSGLPSDRFSAERTGGSVSTLTIQRTQQEDSAVYLCASSLALAGGRGSTDTQYFGPGTRLTVL.

The chain links TRBV5-1 to TRBJ2-3; 8 bases align to TRBD2. In germline, CDR1 is SGHRS, CDR2 YFSETQ. J lost 4 bases, V lost 10 bases, and 11 bases had no gene match. This CDR3 region has 14 residues. This CDR3 reads CAASGRGAPDTQYF. CDR3 DNA sequence: TGCGCCGCCTCAGGGCGGGGGGCCCCAGATACGCAGTATTTT.

This clone was seen just once. V and J are TRBV5-4 and TRBJ2-2; 11 bases map to TRBD2. The CDR3 runs to 17 residues. Trimming at V came to 1 base and at J to 5 bases, leaving 7 bases not matched to a gene. The germline V gene encodes CDR1 SGHNT and CDR2 YYREEE (reference sequence). The CDR3 loop is CASSLISGGAGTGELFF. CDR3 in DNA: TGTGCCAGCAGCTTGATTAGCGGGGGGGCAGGGACCGGGGAGCTGTTTTTT.

This clone turned up a few times. The V gene is TRBV6-4, the J gene TRBJ2-3; TRBD1 matches 7 bases. The germline gives CDR1 MRHNA, CDR2 SNTAGT. The CDR3 is 14 amino acids. With V trimmed by 2 bases and J by 6 bases, 5 bases remained unmatched. CDR3: CASSDEGAEDTQYF. In DNA, the CDR3 is TGTGCCAGCAGTGACGAGGGGGCCGAGGATACGCAGTATTTT.

The chain employs TRBV28 and TRBJ1-5; no clear D. In germline, CDR1 is MDHEN, CDR2 SYDVKM. The CDR3 spans 16 residues. V shed 5 bases and J shed 3 bases, with 17 bases lying between them. CDR3 bases: TGTGCCAGCAGTGTTGTGGCCGTGGCCATCAATCAGCCCCAGCATTTT. Its protein is CASSVVAVAINQPQHF. The whole variable domain, remainder taken from reference TRBV28 and TRBJ1-5, is DVKVTQSSRYLVKRTGEKVFLECVQDMDHENMFWYRQDPGLGLRLIYFSYDVKMKEKGDIPEGYSVSREKKERFSLILESASTNQTSMYLCASSVVAVAINQPQHFGDGTRLSIL.

This clone appeared a few times. V is TRBV6-6 and J is TRBJ2-5, with 8 bases identical to TRBD1. The J call is in doubt because the DNA end fits TRBJ2-7 better. The CDR3 consists of 15 residues. Germline values: CDR1 MNHNY, CDR2 SVGAGI (reference sequence). The DNA of the CDR3 is TGTGCCAGCAGTTACTCGGGGACAGGCACCTACGAGCAGTACTTC. Its protein is CASSYSGTGTYEQYF.

This clone was counted between two and nine times. V and J are TRBV2 and TRBJ2-2, with TRBD2 matching over 9 bases. Germline V CDR1 and CDR2: SNHLY, FYNNEI. The CDR3 length is 16 residues. V was clipped by 3 bases and J by 3 bases; unmatched bases: 5. Written as DNA, the CDR3 is TGTGCCAGCAGTGAGGGGCGGGGGGGTGACACCGGGGAGCTGTTTTTT. Amino acids: CASSEGRGGDTGELFF.

This clone occurred once. J is TRBJ2-5 and V is TRBV9; D might be TRBD2 (5 bases). The germline V gene encodes CDR1 SGDLS and CDR2 YYNGEE. V was pared by 4 bases and J by 5 bases, with 15 bases between. CDR3 length: 14 residues. CDR3 DNA: TGTGCCAGCAGCCCCAGTACTAGTGCTGAGACCCAGTACTTC. This gives the protein CASSPSTSAETQYF.

This rearrangement joins TRBV19 to TRBJ1-2, with 9 bases aligning to TRBD1. Losses at the gene ends were 3 bases for V and 2 bases for J; bases not matched to a gene: 7. Germline assignment: CDR1 LNHDA and CDR2 SQIVND (reference sequence). This CDR3 has 16 residues. CDR3 region: CASSMGQGYLNYGYTF. Written as DNA, the CDR3 is TGTGCCAGTAGTATGGGACAGGGATATCTAAACTATGGCTACACCTTC.

This clone showed up just a few times. The J gene is TRBJ1-5, the V gene TRBV28, with 10 bases fitting TRBD1. This CDR3 region has 16 residues. Trimming removed 5 bases from V and 5 bases from J; junction bases left unmatched: 9. CDR1 and CDR2 (germline): MDHEN, SYDVKM. The CDR3 sequence: CASSPGFGQGDQPQHF. CDR3 DNA sequence: TGTGCCAGCAGTCCGGGGTTTGGACAGGGGGATCAGCCCCAGCATTTT.

The chain combines TRBV29-1 with TRBJ1-4; 7 bases fit TRBD1. This CDR3 region has 13 residues. Germline V gene sequence: CDR1 SQVTM, CDR2 ANQGSEA. The trim removed 6 bases at V and 3 bases at J, leaving 4 bases unmatched. CDR3 loop: CSVEQGPNEKLFF. The DNA for the CDR3 is TGCAGCGTGGAACAGGGGCCTAATGAAAAACTGTTTTTT.

The chain has TRBV5-5 and TRBJ2-5; 8 bases map to TRBD2. The J segment lost 5 bases and the V segment lost 0 bases, leaving 6 bases of the junction unmatched. CDR1 is SGHKS and CDR2 is YYEKEE in the germline V gene (reference sequence). This CDR3 is 15 amino acids long. CDR3 bases: TGTGCCAGCAGCTTGGGAGCGGGAGTGGCGGAGACCCAGTACTTC. Translated: CASSLGAGVAETQYF.

The chain uses TRBV28 and TRBJ2-2, with D maybe TRBD1 (6 bases). The CDR3 consists of 13 residues. Looked up from germline, CDR1 is MDHEN and CDR2 is SYDVKM. Trimming pared 6 bases from V and 5 bases from J, leaving 10 bases between. This CDR3 reads CASSIQGTGELFF. The CDR3 DNA reads as TGTGCCAGCAGCATACAGGGAACCGGGGAGCTGTTTTTT.

The genes are TRBV30 and TRBJ2-3, with 10 bases lining up with TRBD2. Germline trimming cut 0 bases from V and 5 bases from J; bases unmatched to any gene: 5. Germline CDR1 GTSNPN, CDR2 SVGIG (reference sequence). The length of the CDR3 is 15 residues. The chain's CDR3 is CAWSVLAGKQDTQYF. The CDR3 DNA reads as TGTGCCTGGAGTGTACTAGCGGGGAAACAAGATACGCAGTATTTT.

This clone has more than one count but fewer than ten. This chain joins TRBV7-9 and TRBJ2-1; a weak D match, TRBD1 (6 bases). CDR3 length: 14 residues. CDR1 and CDR2 from the germline V gene are SEHNR and FQNEAQ (reference sequence). V was cut by 0 bases and J by 7 bases, with 10 bases left in between. CDR3 region: CASSLAGGVNEQFF. The CDR3 bases are TGTGCCAGCAGCTTAGCAGGGGGAGTGAATGAGCAGTTCTTC.

Concerning this clone: Other nucleotide sequences from this sample produce the same CDR3. The chain uses TRBV9 and TRBJ2-1; 7 bases match TRBD2. This CDR3 is 15 amino acids long. Germline V gene sequence: CDR1 SGDLS, CDR2 YYNGEE. V was pared by 3 bases and J by 0 bases, with 3 bases of the junction left unmatched. This chain's CDR3 is CASSASGGSYNEQFF. The CDR3 region has the DNA TGTGCCAGCAGCGCCTCGGGGGGCTCCTACAATGAGCAGTTCTTC.

The J gene is TRBJ1-5, the V gene TRBV15; weak D call: TRBD1 (5 bases). This CDR3 is built from 12 residues. The ends were cut back, 8 bases at V and 5 bases at J, with 10 bases in the middle. Per germline, CDR1 LNHNV and CDR2 YYDKDF (reference sequence). The CDR3 DNA reads as TGTGCCACCCAGGGCCGTTATCAGCCCCAGCATTTT. Amino acid sequence: CATQGRYQPQHF.